This T cell receptor (beta chain) emerged from a study of shared clonotypes between healthy human individuals. Genomic DNA of each subset was evenly split across several immunoSEQ plates. The table came from immunoSEQ multiplex PCR; TCRdb's copy has only in-frame clones and leaves some out. The table has some 500,000 clones, roughly three quarters seen once; the top ten hold around 12%. Sequenced: PBMCs. The TCR sequence derives from a woman between 40 and 50 years old in good health. Some clones in this sample may be carry-over from other donors' samples.

CDR3: CASSQAGRAKGYTF. For the CDR3, the DNA is TGTGCCAGCAGCCAAGCAGGGAGGGCTAAGGGCTACACCTTC. This chain joins TRBV14 and TRBJ1-2, with a possible D match to TRBD1 (5 bases). Germline V CDR1 and CDR2: SGHDN, FVKESK. V dropped 1 base and J dropped 8 bases, with 14 bases sitting between them. The CDR3 is made up of 14 amino acids.